A selection of T cell receptor beta chains follows, all from one sample in a study of response to subunit inactivated influenza vaccine. MiXCR was run by TCRdb on the RT-PCR reads, yielding one entry per CDR3 protein. The sample records some 500,000 distinct CDR3 sequences, approximately 12% being singletons. The starting material was PBMCs from blood, obtained roughly 6 weeks after vaccination. These TCRs come from a man aged 50 to 60 who received an inactivated influenza vaccine. Both conserved end residues are part of each CDR3. Each record gives: D gene, V gene, J gene, clone size, CDR3 length, CDR3 DNA, CDR3 protein. The D gene is left open where the match is weak. Part of the rows lack a size; the others show once, few, many or a class for expanded clones.

D gene: .; V gene: TRBV4-3; J gene: TRBJ2-3; clone size: .; CDR3 length: 14; CDR3 DNA: TGCGCCAGCAGCCATCAGAATTCCATAGATACGCAGTATTTT; CDR3 protein: CASSHQNSIDTQYF
D gene: .; V gene: TRBV7-8; J gene: TRBJ1-5; clone size: .; CDR3 length: 15; CDR3 DNA: TGTGCCAGCAGCTTAGCGCCTTGGGGCAATCAGCCCCAGCATTTT; CDR3 protein: CASSLAPWGNQPQHF
D gene: .; V gene: TRBV6-5; J gene: TRBJ2-2; clone size: .; CDR3 length: 15; CDR3 DNA: TGTGCCAGCAGTTACTCGACAGGTTCCACCGGGGAGCTGTTTTTT; CDR3 protein: CASSYSTGSTGELFF
D gene: TRBD2; V gene: TRBV20-1; J gene: TRBJ2-3; clone size: few; CDR3 length: 14; CDR3 DNA: TGCAGTGCCCCTAGCGGGAGAAAGGCAGATACGCAGTATTTT; CDR3 protein: CSAPSGRKADTQYF
D gene: .; V gene: TRBV20-1; J gene: TRBJ2-7; clone size: .; CDR3 length: 12; CDR3 DNA: TGCAGTGTTTTGGGGGCCTCCTACGAGCAGTACTTC; CDR3 protein: CSVLGASYEQYF
D gene: .; V gene: TRBV6-1; J gene: TRBJ1-5; clone size: many; CDR3 length: 13; CDR3 DNA: TGTGCCAGCGGAACCGATAGCAATCAGCCCCAGCATTTT; CDR3 protein: CASGTDSNQPQHF
D gene: TRBD2; V gene: TRBV7-8; J gene: TRBJ2-3; clone size: .; CDR3 length: 14; CDR3 DNA: TGTGCCAGCAACCGACTAGCGAGCGGGGATACGCAGTATTTT; CDR3 protein: CASNRLASGDTQYF
D gene: .; V gene: TRBV12-3/TRBV12-4; J gene: TRBJ1-1; clone size: few; CDR3 length: 13; CDR3 DNA: TGTGCCAGCAAGGAGCGGGCGAACACTGAAGCTTTCTTT; CDR3 protein: CASKERANTEAFF
D gene: .; V gene: TRBV6-2/TRBV6-3; J gene: TRBJ2-7; clone size: .; CDR3 length: 15; CDR3 DNA: TGTGCCAGCAGTAAATTACAGGGTCCGAACTACGAGCAGTACTTC; CDR3 protein: CASSKLQGPNYEQYF
D gene: .; V gene: TRBV5-4; J gene: TRBJ2-2; clone size: few; CDR3 length: 16; CDR3 DNA: TGTGCCAGCAGCTTGGAAGGGACACTAAACACCGGGGAGCTGTTTTTT; CDR3 protein: CASSLEGTLNTGELFF
D gene: TRBD2; V gene: TRBV20-1; J gene: TRBJ2-5; clone size: .; CDR3 length: 17; CDR3 DNA: TGCAGTGCTAGAACTAGCGGGGGACCTCAGTACCAAGAGACCCAGTACTTC; CDR3 protein: CSARTSGGPQYQETQYF
D gene: .; V gene: TRBV9; J gene: TRBJ2-3; clone size: few; CDR3 length: 15; CDR3 DNA: TGTGCCAGCAGCCCTATTAGGGTGCCCACAGATACGCAGTATTTT; CDR3 protein: CASSPIRVPTDTQYF
D gene: .; V gene: TRBV10-3; J gene: TRBJ1-2; clone size: few; CDR3 length: 14; CDR3 DNA: TGTGCCATCAGTGAGTCGAGCAGGAACTATGGCTACACCTTC; CDR3 protein: CAISESSRNYGYTF
D gene: TRBD2; V gene: TRBV12-3/TRBV12-4; J gene: TRBJ2-5; clone size: many; CDR3 length: 16; CDR3 DNA: TGTGCCAGCAGCCCGGTGGGGGGGAGTGGCGTAAAGACCCAGTACTTC; CDR3 protein: CASSPVGGSGVKTQYF
D gene: .; V gene: TRBV6-2/TRBV6-3; J gene: TRBJ1-6; clone size: .; CDR3 length: 14; CDR3 DNA: TGTGCCAGCAGTTACGCCTCGGGAAATTCACCCCTCCACTTT; CDR3 protein: CASSYASGNSPLHF
D gene: .; V gene: TRBV6-2/TRBV6-3; J gene: TRBJ2-7; clone size: .; CDR3 length: 12; CDR3 DNA: TGTGCCAGCAGTACTGCGCTCTACGAGCAGTACTTC; CDR3 protein: CASSTALYEQYF
D gene: TRBD2; V gene: TRBV27; J gene: TRBJ2-4; clone size: few; CDR3 length: 20; CDR3 DNA: TGTGCCAGCAAGTTACAGGCAGGTGGCGGGACTAGCGGGAGACGGAACATTCAGTACTTC; CDR3 protein: CASKLQAGGGTSGRRNIQYF
D gene: .; V gene: TRBV4-1; J gene: TRBJ1-6; clone size: .; CDR3 length: 18; CDR3 DNA: TGCGCCAGCAGCCAAGATCCGGAGCTGAGCTCCTATAATTCACCCCTCCACTTT; CDR3 protein: CASSQDPELSSYNSPLHF
D gene: TRBD1; V gene: TRBV7-9; J gene: TRBJ2-2; clone size: few; CDR3 length: 14; CDR3 DNA: TGTGCCAGCAGAGGGGACAGTCGTATCGGGGAGCTGTTTTTT; CDR3 protein: CASRGDSRIGELFF
D gene: .; V gene: TRBV6-5; J gene: TRBJ1-1; clone size: .; CDR3 length: 13; CDR3 DNA: TGTGCCAGCAGTTACCCCACGACGGGTGAAGCTTTCTTT; CDR3 protein: CASSYPTTGEAFF
D gene: TRBD1; V gene: TRBV6-2/TRBV6-3; J gene: TRBJ1-1; clone size: few; CDR3 length: 13; CDR3 DNA: TGTGCCAGCAGGTCACAGGGGTACACTGAAGCTTTCTTT; CDR3 protein: CASRSQGYTEAFF
D gene: TRBD2; V gene: TRBV20-1; J gene: TRBJ2-5; clone size: .; CDR3 length: 15; CDR3 DNA: TGCAGTGCGATCCAGCGGGGAGGGTACCAAGAGACCCAGTACTTC; CDR3 protein: CSAIQRGGYQETQYF
D gene: .; V gene: TRBV12-3/TRBV12-4; J gene: TRBJ2-3; clone size: .; CDR3 length: 15; CDR3 DNA: TGTGCCAGCAGTTTAGAGTGGAAGGGCACAGATACGCAGTATTTT; CDR3 protein: CASSLEWKGTDTQYF
D gene: .; V gene: TRBV18; J gene: TRBJ1-1; clone size: few; CDR3 length: 12; CDR3 DNA: TGTGCCAGCTCACCATCCAGGTTTGAAGCTTTCTTT; CDR3 protein: CASSPSRFEAFF
D gene: TRBD2; V gene: TRBV12-3/TRBV12-4; J gene: TRBJ2-1; clone size: .; CDR3 length: 13; CDR3 DNA: TGTGCCAGCAGTTTAGGATTCGGCGGGGGGAAGTTCTTC; CDR3 protein: CASSLGFGGGKFF
D gene: .; V gene: TRBV5-1; J gene: TRBJ1-1; clone size: .; CDR3 length: 11; CDR3 DNA: TGCGCCAGCAGAAACGGACTTGGAGCTTTCTTT; CDR3 protein: CASRNGLGAFF
D gene: .; V gene: TRBV5-1; J gene: TRBJ2-7; clone size: few; CDR3 length: 15; CDR3 DNA: TGCGCCAGCAGCCGAGATACCGGGACACAATACGAGCAGTACTTC; CDR3 protein: CASSRDTGTQYEQYF
D gene: .; V gene: TRBV7-3; J gene: TRBJ2-1; clone size: .; CDR3 length: 15; CDR3 DNA: TGTGCCAGCAGCCAAGAGAGGGTGCCCTACAATGAGCAGTTCTTC; CDR3 protein: CASSQERVPYNEQFF
D gene: .; V gene: TRBV12-3/TRBV12-4; J gene: TRBJ2-2; clone size: .; CDR3 length: 15; CDR3 DNA: TGTGCCAGCAGTCGCCAGGGGGGGAACACCGGGGAGCTGTTTTTT; CDR3 protein: CASSRQGGNTGELFF
D gene: .; V gene: TRBV20-1; J gene: TRBJ2-7; clone size: many; CDR3 length: 13; CDR3 DNA: TGCAGTGCTTATACTTCGACCGGCGGCGAGCAGTACTTC; CDR3 protein: CSAYTSTGGEQYF
D gene: .; V gene: TRBV27; J gene: TRBJ1-1; clone size: .; CDR3 length: 15; CDR3 DNA: TGTGCCAGCAATCCCAGGGAGGGGTGGGACACTGAAGCTTTCTTT; CDR3 protein: CASNPREGWDTEAFF